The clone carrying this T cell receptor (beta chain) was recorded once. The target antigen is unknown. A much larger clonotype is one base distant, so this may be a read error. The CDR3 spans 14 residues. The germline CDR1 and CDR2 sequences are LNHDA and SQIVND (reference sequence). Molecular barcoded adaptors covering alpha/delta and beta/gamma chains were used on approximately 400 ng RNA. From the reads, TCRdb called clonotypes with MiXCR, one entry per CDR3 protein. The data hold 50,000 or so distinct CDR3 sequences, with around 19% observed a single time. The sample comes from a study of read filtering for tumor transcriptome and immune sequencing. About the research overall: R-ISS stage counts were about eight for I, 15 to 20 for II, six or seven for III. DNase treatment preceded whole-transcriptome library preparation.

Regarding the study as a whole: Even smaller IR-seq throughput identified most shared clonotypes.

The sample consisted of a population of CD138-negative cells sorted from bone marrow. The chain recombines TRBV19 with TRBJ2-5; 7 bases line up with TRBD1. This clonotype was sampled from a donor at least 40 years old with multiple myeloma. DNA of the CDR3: TGTGCCGGTAGTACCTGGACAGGAGAAGAGACCCAGTACTTC. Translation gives CAGSTWTGEETQYF.